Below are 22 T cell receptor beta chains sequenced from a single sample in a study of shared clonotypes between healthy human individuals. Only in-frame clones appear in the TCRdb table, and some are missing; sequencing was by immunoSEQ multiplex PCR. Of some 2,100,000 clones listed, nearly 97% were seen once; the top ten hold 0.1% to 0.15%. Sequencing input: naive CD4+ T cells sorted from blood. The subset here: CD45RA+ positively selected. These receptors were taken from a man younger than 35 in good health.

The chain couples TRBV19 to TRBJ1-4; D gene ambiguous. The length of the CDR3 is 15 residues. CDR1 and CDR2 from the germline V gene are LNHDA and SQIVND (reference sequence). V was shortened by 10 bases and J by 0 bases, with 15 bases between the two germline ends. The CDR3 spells CATSRRPSTNEKLFF. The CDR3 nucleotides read TGTGCCACGTCCCGGAGGCCTTCAACTAATGAAAAACTGTTTTTT.

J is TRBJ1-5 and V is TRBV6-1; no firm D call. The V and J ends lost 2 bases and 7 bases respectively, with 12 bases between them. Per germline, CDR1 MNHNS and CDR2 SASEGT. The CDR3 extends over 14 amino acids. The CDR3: CASSEMWVGQPQHF. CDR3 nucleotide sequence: TGTGCCAGCAGTGAAATGTGGGTGGGCCAGCCCCAGCATTTT.

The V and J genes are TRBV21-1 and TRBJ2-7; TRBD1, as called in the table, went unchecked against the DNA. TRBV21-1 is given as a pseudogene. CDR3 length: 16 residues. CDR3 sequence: CASSSPTGGAGDEQYF. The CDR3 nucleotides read TGTGCCAGCAGCTCTCCTACAGGGGGCGCTGGGGACGAGCAGTACTTC.

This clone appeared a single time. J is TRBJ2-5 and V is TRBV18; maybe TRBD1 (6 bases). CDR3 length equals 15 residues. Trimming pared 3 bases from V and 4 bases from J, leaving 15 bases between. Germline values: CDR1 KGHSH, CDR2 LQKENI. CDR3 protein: CASSPPVGATETQYF. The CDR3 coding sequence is TGTGCCAGCTCACCCCCCGTGGGGGCCACAGAGACCCAGTACTTC.

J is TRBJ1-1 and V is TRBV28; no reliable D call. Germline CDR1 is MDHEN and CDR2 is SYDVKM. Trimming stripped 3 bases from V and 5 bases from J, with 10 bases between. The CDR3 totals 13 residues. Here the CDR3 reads CASSFRVFTEAFF. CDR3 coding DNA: TGTGCCAGCAGTTTCCGGGTTTTTACTGAAGCTTTCTTT.

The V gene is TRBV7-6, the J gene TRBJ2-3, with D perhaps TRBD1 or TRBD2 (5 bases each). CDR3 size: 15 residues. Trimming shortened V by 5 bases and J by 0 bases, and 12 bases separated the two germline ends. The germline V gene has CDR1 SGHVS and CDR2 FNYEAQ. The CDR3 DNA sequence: TGTGCCAGCAGCCGACTTGGGGGAAGCACAGATACGCAGTATTTT. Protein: CASSRLGGSTDTQYF. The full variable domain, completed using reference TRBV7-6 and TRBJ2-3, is GAGVSQSPRYKVTKRGQDVALRCDPISGHVSLYWYRQALGQGPEFLTYFNYEAQQDKSGLPNDRFSAERPEGSISTLTIQRTEQRDSAMYRCASSRLGGSTDTQYFGPGTRLTVL.

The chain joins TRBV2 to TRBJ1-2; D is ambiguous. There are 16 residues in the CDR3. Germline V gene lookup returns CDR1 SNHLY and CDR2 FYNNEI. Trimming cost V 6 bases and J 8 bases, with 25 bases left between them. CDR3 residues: CASSAFEDRASEGYTF. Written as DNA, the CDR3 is TGTGCCAGCAGCGCCTTCGAGGACCGCGCATCTGAGGGCTACACCTTC.

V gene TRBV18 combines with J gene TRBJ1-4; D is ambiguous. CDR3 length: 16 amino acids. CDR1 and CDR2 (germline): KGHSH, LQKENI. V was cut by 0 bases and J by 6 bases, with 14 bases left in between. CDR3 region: CASSPPLGTGDEKLFF. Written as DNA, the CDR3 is TGTGCCAGCTCACCACCTCTGGGCACGGGAGATGAAAAACTGTTTTTT.

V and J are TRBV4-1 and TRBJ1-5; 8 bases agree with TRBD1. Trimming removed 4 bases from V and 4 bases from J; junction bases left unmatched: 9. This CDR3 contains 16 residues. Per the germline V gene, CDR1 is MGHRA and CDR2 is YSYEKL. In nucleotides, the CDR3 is TGCGCCAGCAGCCCCCAAACAGGGACAGGTAATCAGCCCCAGCATTTT. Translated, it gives CASSPQTGTGNQPQHF.

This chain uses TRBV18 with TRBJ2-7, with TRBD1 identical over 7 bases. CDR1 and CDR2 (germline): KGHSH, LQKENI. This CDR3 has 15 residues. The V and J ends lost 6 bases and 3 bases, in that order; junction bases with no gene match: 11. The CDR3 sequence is CASSHGEQGNYEQYF. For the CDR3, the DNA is TGTGCCAGCTCCCACGGAGAACAGGGGAACTACGAGCAGTACTTC.

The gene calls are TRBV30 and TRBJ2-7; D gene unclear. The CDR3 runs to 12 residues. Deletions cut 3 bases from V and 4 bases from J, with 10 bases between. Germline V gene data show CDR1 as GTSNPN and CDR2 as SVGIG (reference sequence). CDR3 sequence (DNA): TGTGCCTGGAGAAAGGACCTATACGAGCAGTACTTC. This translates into CAWRKDLYEQYF.

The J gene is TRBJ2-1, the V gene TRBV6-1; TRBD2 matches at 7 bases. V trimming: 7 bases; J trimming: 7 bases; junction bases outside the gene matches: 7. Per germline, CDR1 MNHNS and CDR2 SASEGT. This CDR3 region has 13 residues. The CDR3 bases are TGTGCCAGCAATCGGGAGGCGGGTAATGAGCAGTTCTTC. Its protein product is CASNREAGNEQFF.

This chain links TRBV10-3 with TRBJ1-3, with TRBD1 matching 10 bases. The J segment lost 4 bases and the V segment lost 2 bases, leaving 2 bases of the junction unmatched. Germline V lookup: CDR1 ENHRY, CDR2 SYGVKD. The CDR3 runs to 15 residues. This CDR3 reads CAISEAGQGGNTIYF. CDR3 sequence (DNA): TGTGCCATCAGTGAGGCGGGACAGGGGGGAAACACCATATATTTT.

The CDR3 DNA is TGTGCCAGCAGTTTAGGAGCGGGGGGAGCCTACGAGCAGTACTTC. This encodes CASSLGAGGAYEQYF. The chain uses TRBV27 and TRBJ2-7, with TRBD2 identical over 9 bases. The germline CDR1 and CDR2 sequences are MNHEY and SMNVEV (reference sequence). Unmatched junction bases numbered 4, after V lost 2 bases and J lost 2 bases. This CDR3 comprises 15 residues.

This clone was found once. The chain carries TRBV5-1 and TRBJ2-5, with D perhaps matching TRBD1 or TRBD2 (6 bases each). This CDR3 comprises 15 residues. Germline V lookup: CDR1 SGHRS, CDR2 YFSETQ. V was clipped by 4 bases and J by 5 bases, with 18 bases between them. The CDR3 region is CASSQSIGGPETQYF. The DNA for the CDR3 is TGCGCCAGCAGCCAGTCTATAGGGGGGCCGGAGACCCAGTACTTC.

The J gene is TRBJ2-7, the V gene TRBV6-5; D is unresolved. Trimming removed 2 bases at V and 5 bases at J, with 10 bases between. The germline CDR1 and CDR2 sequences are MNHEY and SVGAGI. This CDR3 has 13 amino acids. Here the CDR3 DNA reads TGTGCCAGCAGTTACACCCACAAGAACGAGCAGTACTTC. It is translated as CASSYTHKNEQYF.

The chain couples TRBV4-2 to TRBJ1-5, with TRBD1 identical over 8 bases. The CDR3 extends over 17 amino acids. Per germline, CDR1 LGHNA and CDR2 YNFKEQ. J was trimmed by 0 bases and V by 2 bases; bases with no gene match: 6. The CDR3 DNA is TGTGCCAGCAGCCAACTAACAGGGGGTCTTAGCAATCAGCCCCAGCATTTT. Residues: CASSQLTGGLSNQPQHF.

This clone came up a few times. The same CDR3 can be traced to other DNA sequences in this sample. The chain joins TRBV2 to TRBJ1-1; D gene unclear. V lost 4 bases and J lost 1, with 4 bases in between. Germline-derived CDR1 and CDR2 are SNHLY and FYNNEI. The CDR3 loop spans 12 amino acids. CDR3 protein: CASSGQNTEAFF. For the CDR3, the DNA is TGTGCCAGCAGTGGTCAGAACACTGAAGCTTTCTTT.

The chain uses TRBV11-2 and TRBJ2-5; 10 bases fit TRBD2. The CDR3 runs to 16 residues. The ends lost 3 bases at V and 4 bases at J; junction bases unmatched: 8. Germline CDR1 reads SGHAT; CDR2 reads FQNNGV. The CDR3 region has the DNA TGTGCCAGCAGCTTTACCGCCAGCGGGGGGGGAGAGACCCAGTACTTC. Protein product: CASSFTASGGGETQYF.

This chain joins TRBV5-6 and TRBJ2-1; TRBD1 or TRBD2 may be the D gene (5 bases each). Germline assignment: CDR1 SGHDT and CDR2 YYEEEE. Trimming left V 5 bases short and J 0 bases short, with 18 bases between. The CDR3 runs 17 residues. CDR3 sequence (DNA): TGTGCCAGCAGACGGGACGGCAAAGAGAGCTCCTACAATGAGCAGTTCTTC. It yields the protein CASRRDGKESSYNEQFF.

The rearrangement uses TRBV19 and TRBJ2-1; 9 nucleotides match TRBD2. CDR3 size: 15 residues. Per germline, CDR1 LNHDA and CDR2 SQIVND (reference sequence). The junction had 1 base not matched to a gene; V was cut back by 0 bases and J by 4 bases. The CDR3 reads CASSIESGRYNEQFF. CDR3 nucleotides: TGTGCCAGTAGTATAGAAAGCGGGAGGTACAATGAGCAGTTCTTC.

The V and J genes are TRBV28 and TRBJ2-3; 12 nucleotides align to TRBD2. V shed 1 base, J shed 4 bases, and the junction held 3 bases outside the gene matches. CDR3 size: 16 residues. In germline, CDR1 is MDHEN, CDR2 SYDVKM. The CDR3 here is CASSLSLAGGPDTQYF. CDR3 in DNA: TGTGCCAGCAGTTTATCTCTAGCGGGGGGGCCAGATACGCAGTATTTT. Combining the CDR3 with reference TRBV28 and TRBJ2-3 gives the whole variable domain DVKVTQSSRYLVKRTGEKVFLECVQDMDHENMFWYRQDPGLGLRLIYFSYDVKMKEKGDIPEGYSVSREKKERFSLILESASTNQTSMYLCASSLSLAGGPDTQYFGPGTRLTVL.